What follows are 3 T cell receptor beta chains derived from one specimen sequenced in a study of cytomegalovirus exposure and HLA in healthy donors. The PCR contained 60 Vbeta and 13 Jbeta primers. The method was immunoSEQ multiplex PCR; TCRdb's version includes in-frame clones alone and lacks a portion of them. The table lists about 110,000 clones, roughly 69% of them singletons. Sample: PBMCs. The receptors shown here come from a woman younger than 45 in good health and CMV-seronegative.

This clone was counted once. This chain uses TRBV9 with TRBJ2-2; 11 bases map to TRBD2. This CDR3 spans 15 amino acids. V gave up 3 bases and J gave up 8 bases; unmatched junction bases: 6. CDR1 is SGDLS, CDR2 YYNGEE, per germline. As DNA, the CDR3 is TGTGCCAGCAGCGCCCTAGCGGGAGGATCTGGGGAGCTGTTTTTT. Amino acids: CASSALAGGSGELFF.

The chain employs TRBV5-1 and TRBJ2-7; 7 bases match TRBD1. The junction had 5 bases not matched to a gene; V was cut back by 0 bases and J by 5 bases. The germline CDR1 and CDR2 sequences are SGHRS and YFSETQ. The CDR3 contains 14 residues. The chain's CDR3 is CASSLVDRINEQYF. The DNA for the CDR3 is TGCGCCAGCAGCTTGGTGGACAGGATCAACGAGCAGTACTTC.

The chain joins TRBV5-4 to TRBJ2-5, with TRBD1 identical over 7 bases. The J call may not be correct, given that the DNA end is closer to TRBJ2-7. Germline lookup yields CDR1 SGHNT and CDR2 YYREEE (reference sequence). CDR3 length: 13 amino acids. For the CDR3, the DNA is TGTGCCAGCAGCTTGGCCTCAGGGGGCGAGCAGTACTTC. Protein product: CASSLASGGEQYF.